The 24 T cell receptor beta chains presented below share a single source sample, sequenced in a study of T-cell reconstitution after alpha-beta-depleted transplantation in children. A TCRbeta library incorporating unique molecular identifiers was prepared. TCRdb passed the PCR reads through MiXCR, listing each CDR3 protein once. Altogether approximately 190,000 distinct CDR3 sequences are present, 5.5% to 7% being singletons, with the ten largest covering roughly 4.5%. The sequencing used PBMCs, collected before TCRalphabeta/CD19-depleted stem cell transplant. These receptor sequences come from a girl under three years old with combined immunodeficiency, due to receive a stem cell transplant.

This clonotype was counted between two and nine times. This rearrangement joins TRBV4-1 to TRBJ2-3; 8 bases line up with TRBD1. The CDR3 covers 15 residues. Per germline, CDR1 MGHRA and CDR2 YSYEKL. V trimming: 5 bases; J trimming: 2 bases; junction bases outside the gene matches: 6. This chain's CDR3 is CASSLRDRHTDTQYF. The CDR3 DNA is TGCGCCAGCAGCTTAAGGGACAGGCACACAGATACGCAGTATTTT.

Notes on this clonotype: A much larger clone differs from this one at a single base, so this may be a read error. The chain combines TRBV4-3 with TRBJ2-3; 9 nucleotides align to TRBD1. The CDR3 is made up of 17 amino acids. In germline, CDR1 is LGHNA, CDR2 YSLEER. The CDR3 DNA sequence: TGCGCCAGCAGCCAAGGAGGGACAGGGAAGAGTCGGTATACGCGGTATTTT. The encoded protein is CASSQGGTGKSRYTRYF.

The V call is TRBV29-1, the J call TRBJ2-7, with 9 bases aligning to TRBD1. V trimming: 6 bases; J trimming: 5 bases; junction bases outside the gene matches: 11. This CDR3 is built from 14 residues. Germline CDR1 is SQVTM and CDR2 is ANQGSEA. The chain's CDR3 is CSVGAGQGIHEQYF. In DNA form, the CDR3 reads TGCAGCGTGGGGGCGGGACAGGGTATCCACGAGCAGTACTTC.

The chain is built from TRBV29-1 and TRBJ1-2; the match to TRBD1 covers 7 bases. CDR3 length: 19 amino acids. In germline, CDR1 is SQVTM, CDR2 ANQGSEA. After removal of 1 base from V and 2 bases from J, the junction contained 19 bases not matched to a gene. The CDR3 DNA follows: TGCAGCGTTGAAGTTCCTGCGGGGATTAGGGGGCGCCAGAACTATGGCTACACCTTC. Its protein is CSVEVPAGIRGRQNYGYTF. Using reference TRBV29-1 and TRBJ1-2 for the parts outside the CDR3, the full variable domain is SAVISQKPSRDICQRGTSLTIQCQVDSQVTMMFWYRQQPGQSLTLIATANQGSEATYESGFVIDKFPISRPNLTFSTLTVSNMSPEDSSIYLCSVEVPAGIRGRQNYGYTFGSGTRLTVV.

V usage is TRBV3-1 and J usage is TRBJ2-1; 12 bases align to TRBD2. This CDR3 has 17 amino acids. After removal of 3 bases from V and 8 bases from J, the junction contained 11 bases not matched to a gene. CDR1 is LGHDT, CDR2 YNNKEL, per germline (reference sequence). CDR3 DNA sequence: TGTGCCAGCAGCCAGAGTCCTAGCGGGAGGGCCACCCATGAGCAGTTCTTC. Protein product: CASSQSPSGRATHEQFF.

The CDR3 sequence: CASSLTPSELRYNEQFF. Written as DNA, the CDR3 is TGTGCCAGCAGCTTAACCCCCTCGGAGCTCCGGTACAATGAGCAGTTCTTC. This chain links TRBV13 with TRBJ2-1, with D unresolved. Between the trimmed V and J ends, which lost 2 bases and 4 bases, there was a span of 18 bases. CDR1 is PRHDT, CDR2 FYEKMQ, per germline (reference sequence). The CDR3 is 17 amino acids.

This clonotype was found many times. The V call is TRBV6-2 or TRBV6-3, the J call TRBJ2-7; 14 positions match TRBD2. J was trimmed by 9 bases and V by 5 bases; bases with no gene match: 15. The CDR3 contains 17 residues. Germline loops: CDR1 MNHEY, CDR2 SVGEGT. This CDR3 is CASSHGTSGSQRFGQYF. In DNA, the CDR3 is TGTGCCAGCAGTCACGGGACTAGCGGGAGTCAGCGATTCGGGCAGTACTTC.

Written as DNA, the CDR3 is TGCGCCAGCAGCCAAGGGGACAGGGTGGGTGGCTACACCTTC. As protein: CASSQGDRVGGYTF. The genes are TRBV4-1 and TRBJ1-2, with 9 bases aligning to TRBD1. The ends lost 1 base at V and 7 bases at J; junction bases unmatched: 4. The CDR3 has 14 residues. Germline loops: CDR1 MGHRA, CDR2 YSYEKL.

This clonotype showed up many times. The chain uses TRBV5-1 and TRBJ2-1, with TRBD2 as a possible D gene (5 bases). Germline CDR1 reads SGHRS; CDR2 reads YFSETQ. The CDR3 is 18 residues long. Trimming cost V 0 bases and J 2 bases, with 18 bases left between them. CDR3 DNA sequence: TGCGCCAGCAGCTTGGGAGCTTACGAGGGAGAGGCCTACAATGAGCAGTTCTTC. Translation: CASSLGAYEGEAYNEQFF.

In this sample, this clonotype turned up many times. A read error may produce the germline difference seen at one junction end. The gene calls are TRBV7-7 and TRBJ2-1, with 13 bases matching TRBD2. Germline V gene sequence: CDR1 SSHAT, CDR2 FNYEAQ (reference sequence). This CDR3 contains 16 residues. The CDR3 protein is CASSFAGLAGLNEQFF. The CDR3 DNA is TGTGCTAGCAGCTTCGCGGGACTAGCGGGGCTCAATGAGCAGTTCTTC. Together with reference TRBV7-7 and TRBJ2-1, the CDR3 gives the full variable domain: GAGVSQSPRYKVTKRGQDVTLRCDPISSHATLYWYQQALGQGPEFLTYFNYEAQPDKSGLPSDRFSAERPEGSISTLTIQRTEQRDSAMYRCASSFAGLAGLNEQFFGPGTRLTVL.

This clonotype came up many times. This chain connects TRBV5-1 to TRBJ2-1; tentative D call: TRBD1 (6 bases). Germline CDR1 SGHRS, CDR2 YFSETQ. V lost 0 bases, J lost 8 bases, and 18 bases lay in between. The CDR3 is 16 amino acids. CDR3 region: CASSLVHRAFIHEQFF. The DNA for the CDR3 is TGCGCCAGCAGCTTGGTGCACAGGGCGTTTATCCATGAGCAGTTCTTC.

The chain employs TRBV20-1 and TRBJ1-2, with D perhaps matching TRBD1 (5 bases). The length of the CDR3 is 12 residues. The V end was cut by 2 bases, the J end by 4 bases, with 8 bases between. Germline V gene sequence: CDR1 DFQATT, CDR2 SNEGSKA (reference sequence). The CDR3 DNA reads as TGCAGTGCTAGAACCGGGGGCTATGGCTACACCTTC. It codes for CSARTGGYGYTF.

The J gene is TRBJ2-1, the V gene TRBV20-1; D is perhaps TRBD2 (6 bases). Trimming left V 3 bases short and J 3 bases short, with 21 bases between. Germline CDR1 is DFQATT and CDR2 is SNEGSKA (reference sequence). The CDR3 totals 17 residues. This CDR3 reads CSASARTGLALYNEQFF. CDR3 in DNA: TGCAGTGCTAGCGCCCGAACGGGCCTAGCGCTCTACAATGAGCAGTTCTTC.

In its sample, this clonotype was seen many times. This sequence joins TRBV5-1 and TRBJ2-7; TRBD1 matches 8 bases. The CDR3 runs 17 residues. The junction had 11 bases not matched to a gene; V was cut back by 0 bases and J by 3 bases. Germline CDR1 is SGHRS and CDR2 is YFSETQ. For the CDR3, the DNA is TGCGCCAGCAGCTTGGGGACAGGGACGAAATTATTCTACGAGCAGTACTTC. Encoded protein: CASSLGTGTKLFYEQYF.

This clonotype came up many times. V is TRBV29-1 and J is TRBJ2-1, with TRBD2 as a possible D gene (5 bases). Germline V gene data show CDR1 as SQVTM and CDR2 as ANQGSEA. This CDR3 has 15 residues. Deletions cut 6 bases from V and 0 bases from J, with 15 bases between. CDR3 region: CSVEAGRYSYNEQFF. The CDR3 DNA reads as TGCAGCGTCGAGGCGGGCAGGTACTCCTACAATGAGCAGTTCTTC.

This clonotype was seen repeatedly, ten times or more. V usage is TRBV4-3 and J usage is TRBJ2-7; D gene unclear. CDR3 length: 12 residues. CDR1 LGHNA and CDR2 YSLEER come from the germline V gene. Trimming took off 0 bases at V and 3 bases at J, with 3 bases between the two ends. This CDR3 reads CASSQDNYEQYF. The CDR3 nucleotides read TGCGCCAGCAGCCAAGATAACTACGAGCAGTACTTC.

In its sample, this clonotype was seen many times. The V call is TRBV4-1, the J call TRBJ1-2; D is ambiguous. V was cut by 4 bases and J by 8 bases, with 20 bases left in between. Germline CDR1 reads MGHRA; CDR2 reads YSYEKL. The CDR3 contains 15 residues. The CDR3, as DNA: TGCGCCAGCAGCCCGATAGGAAGTTCTGGGAAAGGCTACACCTTC. Residues: CASSPIGSSGKGYTF.

This sequence joins TRBV20-1 and TRBJ2-1; no firm D call. CDR3 length: 13 residues. Trimming left V 6 bases short and J 8 bases short, with 17 bases between. Germline V gives CDR1 DFQATT, CDR2 SNEGSKA (reference sequence). For the CDR3, the DNA is TGCAGTGCCATCGGTCACGGGCTCGATGAGCAGTTCTTC. It is translated as CSAIGHGLDEQFF.

This clonotype was detected once. This chain uses TRBV5-1 with TRBJ2-3, with 7 nucleotides matching TRBD2. CDR3 length: 16 amino acids. Germline values: CDR1 SGHRS, CDR2 YFSETQ. V lost 2 bases to trimming and J lost 2 bases; unmatched junction nucleotides: 8. CDR3: CASSFLAEEATDTQYF. The CDR3 DNA reads TGCGCCAGCAGCTTCCTAGCGGAAGAAGCCACAGATACGCAGTATTTT.

In its sample, this clonotype was seen many times. CDR3 sequence (DNA): TGTGCCAGCCAGGGGCCAGGGGGTGACGAGCAGTACTTC. Amino acids: CASQGPGGDEQYF. The chain recombines TRBV7-9 with TRBJ2-7; 7 nucleotides agree with TRBD1. The CDR3 consists of 13 residues. V was clipped by 8 bases and J by 5 bases; unmatched bases: 9. Germline values: CDR1 SEHNR, CDR2 FQNEAQ (reference sequence).

In regard to this clonotype: This clone may be a read error of a much larger clone one base away. The chain combines TRBV5-8 with TRBJ2-7; D is unresolved. Germline V CDR1 and CDR2: SGHTS, YDEGEE. The CDR3 spans 14 residues. The CDR3 nucleotides are TGTGCCAGCAGCGCGGATCCCGGCTCCTGCGAGCAGTACTTC. Its protein is CASSADPGSCEQYF.

This clonotype has a count of ten or more. The V gene is TRBV29-1, the J gene TRBJ2-1; 8 bases map to TRBD2. J was trimmed by 2 bases and V by 2 bases; bases with no gene match: 2. Germline V gives CDR1 SQVTM, CDR2 ANQGSEA. The CDR3 loop spans 14 amino acids. CDR3 in amino acids: CSVERTSTYNEQFF. CDR3 DNA: TGCAGCGTTGAAAGGACTAGCACCTACAATGAGCAGTTCTTC.

This clonotype was observed many times. CDR3 region: CASSLGAAYQETQYF. The CDR3 coding sequence is TGTGCCAGCAGCTTAGGGGCTGCCTACCAAGAGACCCAGTACTTC. This chain connects TRBV7-9 to TRBJ2-5; no definite D call. The V end lost 1 base, the J end lost 0 bases, and 9 bases lay between the germline ends. The CDR3 spans 15 residues. The V gene's germline CDR1 is SEHNR and CDR2 FQNEAQ (reference sequence).

There are many counts of this clonotype. The genes are TRBV12-3 or TRBV12-4 and TRBJ2-7; the D is unclear. The CDR3 is 12 amino acids. Between the trimmed V and J ends, which lost 3 bases and 2 bases, there was a span of 5 bases. CDR3 bases: TGTGCCAGCAGTTTGATTGCCTACGAGCAGTACTTC. It yields the protein CASSLIAYEQYF.